The 18 T cell receptor beta chains below come from one sample, sequenced in a study of regulatory T cells in long-lasting Graves disease listed by TCRdb under 2021. The sample's time point label, decoded: newly diagnosed GD, antithyroid drugs for less than 3 months. For both TCR sequencing and RNA sequencing, RNA was extracted from PBMCs using TRIzol. The receptor library was made with multiplex PCR. Sequenced on an Illumina HiSeq 4000. iRepertoire HTBI primers and Arm-PCR amplification of CDR3 regions were used to construct TCR beta libraries. The raw public data were reprocessed by TCRdb itself: fastp quality trimming at Q25, MiXCR clonotype calling, in-frame beta chains only. Every CDR3 protein is listed once, alongside the most common genes and DNA of its rows. The sample data list 350,000 to 450,000 distinct CDR3 sequences, and 15% of these were observed just once. The top ten clonotypes cover 7.8% of the sample.

The sample was also linked to a second study, of T cells in Graves' hyperthyroidism and ophthalmopathy.

The sequencing here drew on peripheral blood mononuclear cells (PBMCs), taken at new diagnosis, from a patient treated with antithyroid drugs. These receptor sequences come from a woman between 35 and 50 years old with Graves disease. Donor details come from another sample of the same person, matched by shared clones.

V gene TRBV18 combines with J gene TRBJ1-2; TRBD1 agrees at 9 bases. CDR3 length: 15 amino acids. V shed 6 bases, J shed 3 bases, and the junction held 8 bases outside the gene matches. In germline, CDR1 is KGHSH, CDR2 LQKENI. The CDR3 DNA reads as TGTGCCAGCTCCCCAACAGGGGGCTCTGACTATGGCTACACCTTC. Translating gives CASSPTGGSDYGYTF.

This clonotype was picked up many times. The V gene is TRBV2, the J gene TRBJ2-4, with TRBD1 identical over 9 bases. The V segment lost 6 bases and the J segment 6 bases; nucleotides outside the gene matches: 9. The CDR3 loop spans 15 amino acids. The germline V gene has CDR1 SNHLY and CDR2 FYNNEI. The CDR3 DNA sequence: TGTGCCAGCAGAGACAGGGGGACGGAGGGAAACATTCAGTACTTC. It yields the protein CASRDRGTEGNIQYF.

This clonotype has at least ten counts. The chain links TRBV20-1 to TRBJ2-7, with 10 bases aligning to TRBD2. CDR3 length equals 14 residues. J lost 1 base, V lost 6 bases, and 6 bases had no gene match. The germline V gene has CDR1 DFQATT and CDR2 SNEGSKA (reference sequence). CDR3 DNA sequence: TGCAGTGCGACATTTAGCGGGAGGTCCTACGAGCAGTACTTC. Protein: CSATFSGRSYEQYF.

The chain uses TRBV3-1 and TRBJ2-7; D perhaps matches TRBD2 (5 bases). The CDR3 runs to 15 residues. Trimming took off 8 bases at V and 2 bases at J, with 19 bases between the two ends. Germline CDR1 is LGHDT and CDR2 is YNNKEL (reference sequence). The CDR3 DNA reads TGTGCCAGCGCCGAGGGCCCAGCCCGCACCTACGAGCAGTACTTC. This sequence encodes CASAEGPARTYEQYF.

This clonotype was found many times. The rearrangement joins TRBV7-2 to TRBJ2-3; D remains ambiguous. V lost 5 bases and J lost 0, with 3 bases in between. The CDR3 has 12 residues. Germline values: CDR1 SGHTA, CDR2 FQGNSA. The CDR3 DNA sequence: TGTGCCAGCAGCCAGAGCACAGATACGCAGTATTTT. The encoded protein is CASSQSTDTQYF.

This clonotype was detected ten times or more. The gene calls are TRBV7-9 and TRBJ1-4, with a weak D call TRBD1 (5 bases). The CDR3 runs to 14 residues. Trimming took off 3 bases at V and 12 bases at J, with 17 bases between the two ends. In germline, CDR1 is SEHNR, CDR2 FQNEAQ (reference sequence). This chain's CDR3 is CASSFQQGRAQLFF. DNA of the CDR3: TGTGCCAGCAGCTTTCAGCAGGGACGTGCTCAACTGTTTTTT.

The rearrangement uses TRBV10-2 and TRBJ1-3; D is ambiguous. The CDR3 loop spans 12 amino acids. Germline values: CDR1 WSHSY, CDR2 SAAADI. The ends were cut back, 3 bases at V and 5 bases at J, with 5 bases in the middle. The CDR3 DNA is TGCGCCAGCAGTGAAATTAGAAACACCATATATTTT. Its translation: CASSEIRNTIYF.

This clonotype occurred many times. The chain employs TRBV2 and TRBJ1-1, with D possibly matching TRBD1 (6 bases). CDR1 is SNHLY, CDR2 FYNNEI, per germline. CDR3 length: 15 residues. V lost 4 bases and J 2 bases, leaving 14 bases between the germline ends. CDR3 sequence: CASSGDMGSNTEAFF. The DNA of the CDR3 is TGTGCCAGCAGTGGGGACATGGGCAGTAACACTGAAGCTTTCTTT.

The rearrangement uses TRBV30 and TRBJ1-5; 10 bases fit TRBD1. The CDR3 is 15 amino acids. The V gene's germline CDR1 is GTSNPN and CDR2 SVGIG (reference sequence). Unmatched junction bases numbered 8, after V lost 3 bases and J lost 6 bases. CDR3 nucleotide sequence: TGTGCCTGGAGCCCTGGTGACAGGGGGCTTCAGCCCCAGCATTTT. This encodes CAWSPGDRGLQPQHF.

Only a few counts were recorded for this clonotype. This chain joins TRBV15 and TRBJ1-3; no clear D. The CDR3 spans 15 residues. V shed 5 bases and J shed 0 bases, with 11 bases lying between them. Germline V lookup: CDR1 LNHNV, CDR2 YYDKDF (reference sequence). The CDR3 loop reads CATSGMKSSGNTIYF. In DNA form, the CDR3 reads TGTGCCACCAGCGGCATGAAGAGCTCTGGAAACACCATATATTTT.

This clonotype was seen a few times. The chain recombines TRBV28 with TRBJ1-5; no definite D call. Germline V lookup: CDR1 MDHEN, CDR2 SYDVKM. The V end lost 2 bases, the J end lost 6 bases, and 5 bases lay between the germline ends. CDR3 length equals 12 residues. The CDR3 DNA is TGTGCCAGCAGTTTACCTAGTCAGCCCCAGCATTTT. Translation: CASSLPSQPQHF.

This clonotype was seen ten or more times. The chain links TRBV18 to TRBJ1-1; D might be TRBD1 (6 bases). CDR3 length equals 16 residues. V was cut by 0 bases and J by 1 base, with 12 bases left in between. Germline V lookup: CDR1 KGHSH, CDR2 LQKENI. Written as DNA, the CDR3 is TGTGCCAGCTCACCACCCGAGGGGGGTGGGAACACTGAAGCTTTCTTT. Amino acids: CASSPPEGGGNTEAFF.

Ten or more counts support this clonotype. J is TRBJ2-1 and V is TRBV2; TRBD2 aligns across 14 bases. Germline V gene data show CDR1 as SNHLY and CDR2 as FYNNEI. This CDR3 is 17 amino acids long. V shed 7 bases, J shed 0 bases, and the junction held 5 bases outside the gene matches. Here the CDR3 DNA reads TGTGCCAGCACCGGACTAGCGGGAGGCCCCTCCTACAATGAGCAGTTCTTC. Amino acids: CASTGLAGGPSYNEQFF.

This clonotype was observed at least ten times. CDR3 protein: CARYRGLYEQYF. As DNA, the CDR3 is TGTGCCAGATACAGGGGGCTGTACGAGCAGTACTTC. The chain links TRBV27 to TRBJ2-7; TRBD1 matches 9 bases. Germline lookup yields CDR1 MNHEY and CDR2 SMNVEV (reference sequence). V shed 9 bases, J shed 4 bases, and the junction held 4 bases outside the gene matches. The CDR3 spans 12 residues.

A word on this clonotype: A clone one base away is much larger, so this may be a read error. The V and J genes are TRBV6-5 and TRBJ2-5, with TRBD1 as a possible D gene (5 bases). CDR1 is MNHEY and CDR2 is SVGAGI in the germline V gene. The CDR3 contains 16 residues. Trimming pared 2 bases from V and 4 bases from J, leaving 17 bases between. The CDR3, as DNA: TGTGCCAGCAGTTACCCAGACAGTGGATGGTTAGAGACCCAGTACTTC. Amino acid sequence: CASSYPDSGWLETQYF.

This clonotype has more than one count but fewer than ten. CDR3 DNA: TGTGCCAGTAGGACAGGGTACTATGGCTACACCTTC. Residues: CASRTGYYGYTF. The J gene is TRBJ1-2, the V gene TRBV19; 7 bases are a match to TRBD1. The CDR3 totals 12 residues. Per the germline V gene, CDR1 is LNHDA and CDR2 is SQIVND (reference sequence). J was trimmed by 3 bases and V by 6 bases; bases with no gene match: 1.

For this clonotype: At one of its ends the junction is not consistent with the germline gene, which may arise from a read error. The V gene is TRBV28, the J gene TRBJ1-2; D gene uncertain. Germline CDR1 and CDR2: MDHEN and SYDVKM. The CDR3 totals 14 residues. CDR3 region: CAGSSGGGPSGYTF. In nucleotides, the CDR3 is TGTGCCGGCAGTTCCGGTGGAGGGCCATCTGGCTACACCTTC.

At least ten counts were recorded for this clonotype. CDR3: CASSQVPTNSYEQYF. CDR3 nucleotide sequence: TGCGCCAGCAGCCAAGTTCCTACTAACTCCTACGAGCAGTACTTC. The chain combines TRBV4-1 with TRBJ2-7; D ambiguous. The CDR3 runs 15 residues. Germline V gene data show CDR1 as MGHRA and CDR2 as YSYEKL. With 1 base removed from V and 0 bases from J, the gap between germline ends came to 10 bases.